The entry below gives a single T cell receptor (beta chain) sequence along with its context. The sample belongs to a study of sequential checkpoint blockade in melanoma. Treatment reported: randomized to nivolumab then ipilimumab (arm A) or the reverse (arm B). Patients had received no earlier DNA-damaging chemotherapy. From thawed PBMCs, live CD3+CD8+ cells negative for CD19 and CD56 were sorted. Method: immunoSEQ multiplex PCR; TCRdb's copy keeps in-frame clones and lacks some. The data show about 12,000 clones, approximately 68% seen once. Germline-derived CDR1 and CDR2 are SNHLY and FYNNEI. Trimming took 6 bases from V and 9 from J, leaving 16 bases between them. There are 13 residues in the CDR3.

This TCR came from a human donor with melanoma. The specimen comprised CD8+ T cells sorted from blood (inferred from file names), sampled from a patient given nivolumab and ipilimumab in sequence. J is TRBJ2-3 and V is TRBV2; the D gene is possibly TRBD2 (5 bases). The CDR3 DNA sequence: TGTGCCAGCAGAGAGCGCCGGACTGAAACGCAGTATTTT. It translates to CASRERRTETQYF.